This T cell receptor beta chain was identified during a study of response to subunit inactivated influenza vaccine (dated by TCRdb to about 2018). With respect to the entire study: Deep quantitative T cell receptor repertoire profiling was used in the study to track responses to a trivalent subunit inactivated influenza vaccine.

This clonotype was counted between two and nine times. The antigen this receptor binds is unknown. Within one base of it there is no much larger clone, and no base qualities were kept. V gives up 3 bases and J gives up 7 bases, and the segment between their germline ends measures 22 bases. Measured from the cysteine to the phenylalanine, the CDR3 is 16 residues long. The retained sequence is limited to the CDR3, 48 bases, with the frame set at the first base. The germline V gene (reference sequence) yields LNHDA for CDR1 and SQIVND for CDR2. Library prep was done by RT-PCR. The sequencer was an Illumina HiSeq 2500. The public reads were reanalyzed by TCRdb: fastp trimming at Q25, MiXCR alignment, in-frame beta chains only. Here each entry gathers all rows of one CDR3 protein and keeps the most common genes and DNA. The sample records approximately 230,000 distinct CDR3 sequences, 12% of which are singletons. The ten largest clonotypes hold about 7.8% of the sample.

The investigation overall reported the following: It was suggested by the authors that each seasonal influenza vaccination may recruit only a limited number of new T cells.

The receptor was isolated from a man aged 45-65 years who received an inactivated influenza vaccine. Donor details come from another sample of the same person, matched by shared clones. Specimen: non-naive T cells sorted from PBMCs, collected approximately 15 days before vaccination. The intended sense of this specimen's cell subset or site label: memory T cell fraction. The receptor chain draws on TRBV19 and TRBJ2-7; TRBD2 is a possible D gene, resting on 6 matching bases. The DNA sequence follows: TGTGCCAGTAGTATCGGGTTTGGGACTCTCTCTGGGGAGCAGTACTTC. Its amino acids are CASSIGFGTLSGEQYF.